The present TCR beta chain was sequenced within a study of technical replicates of blood from several donors. Data came from immunoSEQ multiplex PCR; TCRdb stores just in-frame clones and leaves some out. This sample has approximately 73,000 clones, with about nine tenths found just once. V was cut by 0 bases and J by 3 bases, with 18 bases left in between. The CDR3 is made up of 17 amino acids. The germline V gene encodes CDR1 SGHRS and CDR2 YFSETQ. Sequencing was performed on T cells isolated from PBMCs. The V gene is TRBV5-1, the J gene TRBJ1-1; no clear D. This clonotype was obtained from a human donor in good health. The CDR3 sequence: CASSLEVSEGGDTEAFF. As DNA, the CDR3 is TGCGCCAGCAGCTTGGAGGTTTCTGAGGGCGGGGACACTGAAGCTTTCTTT.